Presented here are 16 T cell receptor beta chains from one specimen sequenced in a study of graft-versus-host responses after intestinal transplantation. No cognate antigen is known for these TCRs. TCRdb keeps only in-frame clones here, not all; method: immunoSEQ multiplex PCR. The sample has about 90,000 clones; about four fifths are singletons. The specimen comprised unstimulated CD4+ T cells sorted from spleen or lymph node cells, sampled before intestinal transplant. These receptors were collected from a human donor who received an intestinal transplant.

The chain has TRBV19 and TRBJ1-1; 7 bases fit TRBD1. Looked up from germline, CDR1 is LNHDA and CDR2 is SQIVND (reference sequence). The CDR3 extends over 16 amino acids. The V and J ends lost 6 bases and 1 base, in that order; junction bases with no gene match: 11. The CDR3 loop reads CASRIITGARNTEAFF. CDR3 DNA: TGTGCCAGTAGAATCATTACAGGGGCGAGGAACACTGAAGCTTTCTTT.

V usage is TRBV4-1 and J usage is TRBJ2-5; 7 nucleotides agree with TRBD1. This CDR3 is 16 amino acids long. V shed 0 bases, J shed 4 bases, and the junction held 8 bases outside the gene matches. Germline CDR1 and CDR2: MGHRA and YSYEKL. The CDR3 bases are TGCGCCAGCAGCCAAGATCATTCAGGGGGACGAGAGACCCAGTACTTC. Protein product: CASSQDHSGGRETQYF.

The V call is TRBV7-9, the J call TRBJ1-2, with D unresolved. The CDR3 consists of 12 residues. Germline lookup yields CDR1 SEHNR and CDR2 FQNEAQ (reference sequence). Trimming stripped 5 bases from V and 7 bases from J, with 11 bases between. The CDR3 sequence is CASSPTEVGYTF. The CDR3 bases are TGTGCCAGCAGCCCAACGGAGGTTGGCTACACCTTC.

This chain uses TRBV30 with TRBJ1-4, with D perhaps TRBD1 (5 bases). The CDR3 contains 14 residues. V dropped 5 bases and J dropped 7 bases, with 17 bases sitting between them. Germline V gives CDR1 GTSNPN, CDR2 SVGIG (reference sequence). In nucleotides, the CDR3 is TGTGCCTGGTCAGGCGCAGGGAAAGGTGAAAAACTGTTTTTT. Translation gives CAWSGAGKGEKLFF.

This clone was seen a single time. This chain links TRBV7-6 with TRBJ2-7; 12 bases map to TRBD1. With 5 bases clipped from V and 3 bases from J, the junction kept 5 bases outside the gene matches. The CDR3 runs 15 residues. Per germline, CDR1 SGHVS and CDR2 FNYEAQ. Here the CDR3 DNA reads TGTGCCAGCAGCCCTGGGACAGGGGGCTTCTACGAGCAGTACTTC. It is translated as CASSPGTGGFYEQYF.

The chain couples TRBV9 to TRBJ1-5, with D maybe TRBD1 (5 bases). Trimming took 3 bases from V and 1 from J, leaving 11 bases between them. The CDR3 sequence is 15 residues long. Per germline, CDR1 SGDLS and CDR2 YYNGEE. The CDR3 DNA sequence: TGTGCCAGCAGCGCCGGCGGGGGAAGCAATCAGCCCCAGCATTTT. It specifies CASSAGGGSNQPQHF.

The chain has TRBV27 and TRBJ2-7; maybe TRBD1 (6 bases). This CDR3 is 14 amino acids long. CDR1 and CDR2 from the germline V gene are MNHEY and SMNVEV (reference sequence). V gave up 3 bases and J gave up 2 bases, with 11 bases separating them. The CDR3: CASSFLRGAYEQYF. The CDR3 region has the DNA TGTGCCAGCAGTTTCCTCAGGGGAGCCTACGAGCAGTACTTC.

The genes are TRBV18 and TRBJ2-7, with TRBD1 matching over 8 bases. Unmatched junction bases numbered 1, after V lost 6 bases and J lost 0 bases. The CDR3 is 13 amino acids. Germline V CDR1 and CDR2: KGHSH, LQKENI. CDR3 sequence reads: CASSGQGSYEQYF. In DNA, the CDR3 is TGTGCCAGCTCTGGACAGGGCTCCTACGAGCAGTACTTC. Complete variable domain (other parts from reference TRBV18 and TRBJ2-7): NAGVMQNPRHLVRRRGQEARLRCSPMKGHSHVYWYRQLPEEGLKFMVYLQKENIIDESGMPKERFSAEFPKEGPSILRIQQVVRGDSAAYFCASSGQGSYEQYFGPGTRLTVT.

The CDR3 loop is CASSYQTGTYNYGYTF. The DNA for the CDR3 is TGTGCCAGCAGTTACCAGACAGGGACCTATAACTATGGCTACACCTTC. This chain connects TRBV6-5 to TRBJ1-2; 7 nucleotides line up with TRBD1. CDR3 size: 16 residues. Germline V gives CDR1 MNHEY, CDR2 SVGAGI. Trimming took 2 bases from V and 1 from J; bases not matched to a gene: 7.

This chain connects TRBV5-1 to TRBJ1-5; D unresolved. The germline V gene has CDR1 SGHRS and CDR2 YFSETQ. The CDR3 loop spans 13 amino acids. Trimming removed 1 base from V and 5 bases from J, with 7 bases in between. The CDR3 nucleotides read TGCGCCAGCAGCTTGCTTCCCGATCAGCCCCAGCATTTT. Amino acids: CASSLLPDQPQHF.

The rearrangement links TRBV30 to TRBJ2-5; D is unresolved. Trimming removed 0 bases from V and 4 bases from J, with 9 bases in between. Germline-derived CDR1 and CDR2 are GTSNPN and SVGIG (reference sequence). The CDR3 extends over 13 amino acids. Here the CDR3 DNA reads TGTGCCTGGAGTGTACTAAAACGAGAGACCCAGTACTTC. Translated: CAWSVLKRETQYF.

The chain uses TRBV10-1 and TRBJ1-2; 7 positions agree with TRBD1. The CDR3 extends over 14 amino acids. Per the germline V gene, CDR1 is WNHNN and CDR2 is SYGVQD (reference sequence). V trimming: 2 bases; J trimming: 7 bases; junction bases outside the gene matches: 7. The chain's CDR3 is CASSENRGGGGYTF. CDR3 nucleotide sequence: TGCGCCAGCAGTGAGAACAGGGGTGGCGGTGGCTACACCTTC.

The V call is TRBV19, the J call TRBJ2-7; the match to TRBD1 covers 7 bases. V shed 4 bases and J 0 bases; nucleotides not matched to a gene: 3. This CDR3 has 14 amino acids. Germline-derived CDR1 and CDR2 are LNHDA and SQIVND (reference sequence). The CDR3 sequence is CASSNPGGSYEQYF. In DNA form, the CDR3 reads TGTGCCAGTAGTAATCCAGGGGGCTCCTACGAGCAGTACTTC.

This chain uses TRBV5-1 with TRBJ2-3; maybe TRBD2 (5 bases). The CDR3 is made up of 15 amino acids. Germline CDR1 SGHRS, CDR2 YFSETQ. V shed 0 bases and J shed 1 base, with 9 bases lying between them. The CDR3 protein is CASSLEDSRTDTQYF. Here the CDR3 DNA reads TGCGCCAGCAGCTTGGAGGACTCTCGCACAGATACGCAGTATTTT.

This sequence joins TRBV28 and TRBJ1-3; D gene ambiguous. Germline CDR1 is MDHEN and CDR2 is SYDVKM. This CDR3 is 16 amino acids long. Trimming removed 5 bases at V and 0 bases at J, with 14 bases between. CDR3 in amino acids: CASSPLPQYSGNTIYF. For the CDR3, the DNA is TGTGCCAGCAGTCCCCTCCCACAATACTCTGGAAACACCATATATTTT.

The chain links TRBV2 to TRBJ2-1, with 14 bases aligning to TRBD2. Unmatched junction bases numbered 4, after V lost 9 bases and J lost 9 bases. The CDR3 has 13 residues. Germline V gene lookup returns CDR1 SNHLY and CDR2 FYNNEI. The CDR3 spells CARGLAGVTEQFF. CDR3 in DNA: TGTGCCAGGGGACTAGCGGGAGTAACTGAGCAGTTCTTC.